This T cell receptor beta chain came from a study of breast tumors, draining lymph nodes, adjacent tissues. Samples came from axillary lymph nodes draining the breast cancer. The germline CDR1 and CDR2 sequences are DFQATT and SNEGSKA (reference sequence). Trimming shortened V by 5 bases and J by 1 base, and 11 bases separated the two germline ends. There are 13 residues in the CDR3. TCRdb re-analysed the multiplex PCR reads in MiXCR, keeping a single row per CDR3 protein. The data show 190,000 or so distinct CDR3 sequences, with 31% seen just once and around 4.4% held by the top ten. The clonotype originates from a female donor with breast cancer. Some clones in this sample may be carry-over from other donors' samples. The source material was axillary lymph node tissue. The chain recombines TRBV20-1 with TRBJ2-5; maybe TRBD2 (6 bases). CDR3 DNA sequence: TGCAGTGCTGAGGGAGGCTTCCAAGAGACCCAGTACTTC. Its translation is CSAEGGFQETQYF.